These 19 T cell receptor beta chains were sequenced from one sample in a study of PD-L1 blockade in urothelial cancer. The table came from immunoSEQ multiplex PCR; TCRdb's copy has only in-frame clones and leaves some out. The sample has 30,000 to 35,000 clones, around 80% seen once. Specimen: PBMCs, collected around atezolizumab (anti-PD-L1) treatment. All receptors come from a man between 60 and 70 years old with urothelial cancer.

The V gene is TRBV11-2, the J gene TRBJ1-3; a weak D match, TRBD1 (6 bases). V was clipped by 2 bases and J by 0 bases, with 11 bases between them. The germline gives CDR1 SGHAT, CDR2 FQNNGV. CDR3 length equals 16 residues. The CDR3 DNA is TGTGCCAGCAGCTTAACACAGGGTTTCTCTGGAAACACCATATATTTT. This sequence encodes CASSLTQGFSGNTIYF.

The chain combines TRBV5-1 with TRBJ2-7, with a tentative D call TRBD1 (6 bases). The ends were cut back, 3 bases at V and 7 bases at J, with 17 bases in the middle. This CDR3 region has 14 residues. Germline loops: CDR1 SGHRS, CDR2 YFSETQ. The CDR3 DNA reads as TGCGCCAGCAGCTACCGGCAGGGGTCGTGGGAGCAGTACTTC. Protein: CASSYRQGSWEQYF.

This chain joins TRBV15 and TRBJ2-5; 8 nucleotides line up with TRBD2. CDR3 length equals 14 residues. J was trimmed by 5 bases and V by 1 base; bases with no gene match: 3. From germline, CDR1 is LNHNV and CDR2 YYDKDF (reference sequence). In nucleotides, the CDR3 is TGTGCCACCAGCAGAGGGACTAGCTGGGAGACCCAGTACTTC. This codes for CATSRGTSWETQYF.

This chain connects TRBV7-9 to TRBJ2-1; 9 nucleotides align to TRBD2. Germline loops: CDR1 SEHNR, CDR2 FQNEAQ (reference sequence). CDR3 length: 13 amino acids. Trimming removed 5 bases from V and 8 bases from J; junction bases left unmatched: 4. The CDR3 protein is CASSSRGRDEQFF. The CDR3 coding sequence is TGTGCCAGCAGCAGCCGCGGGAGGGATGAGCAGTTCTTC. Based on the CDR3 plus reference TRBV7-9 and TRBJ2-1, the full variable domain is DTGVSQNPRHKITKRGQNVTFRCDPISEHNRLYWYRQTLGQGPEFLTYFQNEAQLEKSRLLSDRFSAERPKGSFSTLEIQRTEQGDSAMYLCASSSRGRDEQFFGPGTRLTVL.

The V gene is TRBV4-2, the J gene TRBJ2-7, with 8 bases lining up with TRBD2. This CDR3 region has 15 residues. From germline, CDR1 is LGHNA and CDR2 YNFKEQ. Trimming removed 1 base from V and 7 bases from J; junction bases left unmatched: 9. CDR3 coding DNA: TGTGCCAGCAGCCAAGGTCTGTTAGCGGGGAGGGAGCAGTACTTC. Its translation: CASSQGLLAGREQYF.

The DNA of the CDR3 is TGTGCCAGCAGCCAAGCCCGGGGAAAATCTGAAGCTTTCTTT. Translating it yields CASSQARGKSEAFF. The genes are TRBV14 and TRBJ1-1; D unresolved. The V end was cut by 1 base, the J end by 6 bases, with 12 bases between. Germline values: CDR1 SGHDN, CDR2 FVKESK. This CDR3 comprises 14 residues.

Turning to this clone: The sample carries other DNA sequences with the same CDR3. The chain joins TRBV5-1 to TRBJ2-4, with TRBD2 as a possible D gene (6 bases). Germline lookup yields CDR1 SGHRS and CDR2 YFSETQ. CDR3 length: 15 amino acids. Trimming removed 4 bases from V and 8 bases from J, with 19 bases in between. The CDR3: CASSKTGVAGDIQYF. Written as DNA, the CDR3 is TGCGCCAGCAGCAAGACGGGGGTGGCTGGGGACATTCAGTACTTC.

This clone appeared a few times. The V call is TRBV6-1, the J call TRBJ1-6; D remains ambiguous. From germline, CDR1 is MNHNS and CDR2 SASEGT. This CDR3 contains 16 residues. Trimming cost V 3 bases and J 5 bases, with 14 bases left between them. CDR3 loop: CASSDKTPTHNSPLHF. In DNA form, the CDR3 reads TGTGCCAGCAGTGATAAAACCCCGACACATAATTCACCCCTCCACTTT.

CDR3 residues: CASGRTGGYGYTF. CDR3 DNA: TGTGCCAGTGGGCGGACAGGGGGCTATGGCTACACCTTC. This chain connects TRBV19 to TRBJ1-2, with 10 bases aligning to TRBD1. CDR1 and CDR2 (germline): LNHDA, SQIVND (reference sequence). The trim removed 8 bases at V and 4 bases at J, leaving 4 bases unmatched. The CDR3 runs to 13 residues. The full variable domain, in which reference TRBV19 and TRBJ1-2 provide the parts outside the CDR3, is DGGITQSPKYLFRKEGQNVTLSCEQNLNHDAMYWYRQDPGQGLRLIYYSQIVNDFQKGDIAEGYSVSREKKESFPLTVTSAQKNPTAFYLCASGRTGGYGYTFGSGTRLTVV.

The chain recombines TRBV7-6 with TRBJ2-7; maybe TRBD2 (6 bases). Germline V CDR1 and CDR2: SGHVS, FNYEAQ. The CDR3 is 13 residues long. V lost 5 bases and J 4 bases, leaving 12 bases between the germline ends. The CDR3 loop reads CASSEAGGYEQYF. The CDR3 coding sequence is TGTGCCAGCAGCGAAGCCGGGGGTTACGAGCAGTACTTC.

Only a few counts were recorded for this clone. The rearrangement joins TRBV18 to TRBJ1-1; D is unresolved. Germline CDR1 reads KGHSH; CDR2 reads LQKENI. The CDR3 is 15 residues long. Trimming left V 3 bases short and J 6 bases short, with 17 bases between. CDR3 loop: CASSPDTSFSSEAFF. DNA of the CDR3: TGTGCCAGCTCACCCGACACTAGTTTCTCGTCTGAAGCTTTCTTT.

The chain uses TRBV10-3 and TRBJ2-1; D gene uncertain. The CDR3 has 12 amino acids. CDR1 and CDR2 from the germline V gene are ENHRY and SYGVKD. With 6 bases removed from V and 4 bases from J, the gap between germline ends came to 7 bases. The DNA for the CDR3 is TGTGCCATCAGCTTACAATACAATGAGCAGTTCTTC. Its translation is CAISLQYNEQFF.

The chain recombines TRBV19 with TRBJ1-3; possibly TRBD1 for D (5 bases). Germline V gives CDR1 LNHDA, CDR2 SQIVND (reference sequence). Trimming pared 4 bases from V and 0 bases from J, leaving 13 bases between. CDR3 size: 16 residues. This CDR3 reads CASSTGTPSSGNTIYF. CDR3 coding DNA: TGTGCCAGTAGTACCGGGACTCCGAGCTCTGGAAACACCATATATTTT.

CDR3 protein: CASSIERRSTDTQYF. The CDR3 DNA is TGTGCCAGTAGTATAGAACGGCGGTCCACAGATACGCAGTATTTT. The chain recombines TRBV19 with TRBJ2-3; D is unresolved. The CDR3 has 15 amino acids. V was cut by 0 bases and J by 2 bases, with 9 bases left in between. Germline CDR1 LNHDA, CDR2 SQIVND (reference sequence).

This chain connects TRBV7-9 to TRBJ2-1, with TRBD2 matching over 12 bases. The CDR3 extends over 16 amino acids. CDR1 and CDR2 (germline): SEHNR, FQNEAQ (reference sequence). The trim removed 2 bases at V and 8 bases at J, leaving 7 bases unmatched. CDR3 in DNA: TGTGCCAGCAGCTTACTAGCGGGAGGGCTTTATGATGAGCAGTTCTTC. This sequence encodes CASSLLAGGLYDEQFF.

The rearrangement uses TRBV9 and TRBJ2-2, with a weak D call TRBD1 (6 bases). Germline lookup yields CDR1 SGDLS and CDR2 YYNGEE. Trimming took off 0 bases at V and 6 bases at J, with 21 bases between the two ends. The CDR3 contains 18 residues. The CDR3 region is CASSVGGTGLWGPGELFF. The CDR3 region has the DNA TGTGCCAGCAGCGTAGGGGGAACAGGGCTTTGGGGGCCCGGGGAGCTGTTTTTT.

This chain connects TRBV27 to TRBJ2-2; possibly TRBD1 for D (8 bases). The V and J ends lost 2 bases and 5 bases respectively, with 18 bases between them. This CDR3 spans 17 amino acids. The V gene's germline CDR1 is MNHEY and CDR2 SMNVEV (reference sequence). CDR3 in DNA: TGTGCCAGCAGTTTAAGAACCGGACAGGGAGGGACCGGGGAGCTGTTTTTT. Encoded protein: CASSLRTGQGGTGELFF.

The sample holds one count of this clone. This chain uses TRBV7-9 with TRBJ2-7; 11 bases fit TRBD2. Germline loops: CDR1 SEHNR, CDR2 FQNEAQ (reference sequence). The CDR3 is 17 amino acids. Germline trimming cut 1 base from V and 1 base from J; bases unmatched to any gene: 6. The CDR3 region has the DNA TGTGCCAGCAGCTTAGGGGGGAGACTAGCGGGGTCCTACGAGCAGTACTTC. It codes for CASSLGGRLAGSYEQYF.

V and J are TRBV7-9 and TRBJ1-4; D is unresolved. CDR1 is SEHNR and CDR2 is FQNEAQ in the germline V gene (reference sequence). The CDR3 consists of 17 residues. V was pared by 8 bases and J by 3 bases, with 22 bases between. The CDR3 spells CASGPSPRQVSNEKLFF. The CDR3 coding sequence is TGTGCCAGCGGTCCGAGCCCCCGCCAAGTGTCTAATGAAAAACTGTTTTTT.